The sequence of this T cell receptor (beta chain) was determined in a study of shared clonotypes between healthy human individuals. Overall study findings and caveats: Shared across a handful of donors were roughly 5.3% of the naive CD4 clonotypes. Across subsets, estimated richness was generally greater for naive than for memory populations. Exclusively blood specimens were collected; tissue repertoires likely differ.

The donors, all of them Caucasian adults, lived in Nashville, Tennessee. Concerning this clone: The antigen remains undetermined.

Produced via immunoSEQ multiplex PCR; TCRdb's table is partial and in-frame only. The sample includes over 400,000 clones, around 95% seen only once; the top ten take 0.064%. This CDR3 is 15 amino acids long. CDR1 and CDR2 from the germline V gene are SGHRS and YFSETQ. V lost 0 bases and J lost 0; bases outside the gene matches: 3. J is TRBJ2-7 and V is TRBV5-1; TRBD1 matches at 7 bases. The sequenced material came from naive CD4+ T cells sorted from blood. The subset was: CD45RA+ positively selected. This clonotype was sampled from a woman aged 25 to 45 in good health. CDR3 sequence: CASSLAGTASYEQYF. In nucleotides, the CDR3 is TGCGCCAGCAGCTTGGCCGGGACAGCCTCCTACGAGCAGTACTTC.